This entry lists 30 T cell receptor beta chains sequenced from one sample in a study of blood T cell repertoires in COVID-19. Produced via immunoSEQ multiplex PCR; TCRdb's table is partial and in-frame only. The sample includes just over 90,000 clones, 75% to 90% seen only once; the top ten take roughly a sixth. Sequencing input: peripheral blood. These receptors all stem from a woman older than 75 with acute or convalescent COVID-19.

The CDR3 region has the DNA TGTGCCAGCAGCTTAGTTGGGACAGTCAATGAGCAGTTCTTC. It encodes CASSLVGTVNEQFF. V is TRBV7-9 and J is TRBJ2-1, with TRBD1 matching over 7 bases. CDR1 is SEHNR and CDR2 is FQNEAQ in the germline V gene (reference sequence). The V and J ends lost 1 base and 6 bases, in that order; junction bases with no gene match: 3. This CDR3 is 14 amino acids long.

The rearrangement links TRBV12-3 or TRBV12-4 to TRBJ1-1; the D is unclear. This CDR3 has 13 residues. The germline V and J ends were trimmed by 2 bases and 6 bases, with 10 bases remaining between them. In DNA form, the CDR3 reads TGTGCCAGCAGTTTACGGTCGCAGGCTGAAGCTTTCTTT. Translation: CASSLRSQAEAFF.

In its sample, this clone was seen a few times. DNA for the CDR3: TGTGCCAGCAGTCAACTAACCAAAACGGGGGACACTGAAGCTTTCTTT. Protein: CASSQLTKTGDTEAFF. V usage is TRBV28 and J usage is TRBJ1-1; D is perhaps TRBD1 (5 bases). CDR3 length equals 16 residues. V was trimmed by 5 bases and J by 3 bases, leaving 19 bases between them. Per the germline V gene, CDR1 is MDHEN and CDR2 is SYDVKM.

The chain links TRBV9 to TRBJ1-6; no clear D. The ends were cut back, 4 bases at V and 9 bases at J, with 14 bases in the middle. This CDR3 contains 14 residues. CDR1 and CDR2 (germline): SGDLS, YYNGEE. CDR3 DNA: TGTGCCAGCAGCCCAAACACCGCCGCTTCACCCCTCCACTTT. This codes for CASSPNTAASPLHF. Based on the CDR3 plus reference TRBV9 and TRBJ1-6, the full variable domain is DSGVTQTPKHLITATGQRVTLRCSPRSGDLSVYWYQQSLDQGLQFLIQYYNGEERAKGNILERFSAQQFPDLHSELNLSSLELGDSALYFCASSPNTAASPLHFGNGTRLTVT.

V gene TRBV21-1 combines with J gene TRBJ2-3; the table assigns TRBD1, which was not confirmed against the DNA. TRBV21-1 is a recognized pseudogene. The CDR3 contains 23 residues. The CDR3 here is CASTIPGQGKQSEPTTSTDTQYF. The CDR3 bases are TGTGCCAGCACCATCCCGGGACAGGGAAAGCAAAGCGAACCCACCACTAGCACAGATACGCAGTATTTT.

In its sample, this clone was seen once. The chain is built from TRBV10-3 and TRBJ1-1; D unresolved. The V gene lost 7 bases and the J gene lost 1 base, with 10 bases spanning the gap. Germline CDR1 reads ENHRY; CDR2 reads SYGVKD. There are 13 residues in the CDR3. The CDR3 DNA reads TGTGCCATCACGGCTCGGGGGAACACTGAAGCTTTCTTT. Protein product: CAITARGNTEAFF.

This rearrangement joins TRBV6-6 to TRBJ1-3; unclear D gene. This CDR3 has 15 amino acids. The V gene lost 6 bases and the J gene lost 0 bases, with 12 bases spanning the gap. Germline CDR1 reads MNHNY; CDR2 reads SVGAGI (reference sequence). CDR3 sequence: CASRTDTNSGNTIYF. CDR3 bases: TGTGCCAGCAGAACAGACACGAACTCTGGAAACACCATATATTTT.

This chain uses TRBV2 with TRBJ1-5; TRBD1 matches at 8 bases. This CDR3 spans 16 amino acids. The V and J ends lost 8 bases and 2 bases, in that order; junction bases with no gene match: 11. CDR1 and CDR2 from the germline V gene are SNHLY and FYNNEI. For the CDR3, the DNA is TGTGCCAGCGGGGACAGGTCGGGGTATGGCAATCAGCCCCAGCATTTT. It codes for CASGDRSGYGNQPQHF.

The chain joins TRBV5-6 to TRBJ2-7; possible D gene TRBD1, 5 bases. The V gene's germline CDR1 is SGHDT and CDR2 YYEEEE. The CDR3 is 14 residues long. V lost 0 bases and J 7 bases, leaving 14 bases between the germline ends. The CDR3 DNA follows: TGTGCCAGCAGCTTGGGACAGACATTTTCGGAGCAGTACTTC. Its protein is CASSLGQTFSEQYF.

The genes are TRBV7-6 and TRBJ1-1; D call uncertain. With 3 bases removed from V and 1 base from J, the gap between germline ends came to 18 bases. The CDR3 sequence is 17 residues long. Germline V CDR1 and CDR2: SGHVS, FNYEAQ. CDR3 loop: CASSFPRGRGGNTEAFF. The DNA of the CDR3 is TGTGCCAGCAGCTTCCCGCGTGGGCGAGGAGGGAACACTGAAGCTTTCTTT. The full variable domain, its missing parts supplied by reference TRBV7-6 and TRBJ1-1, is GAGVSQSPRYKVTKRGQDVALRCDPISGHVSLYWYRQALGQGPEFLTYFNYEAQQDKSGLPNDRFSAERPEGSISTLTIQRTEQRDSAMYRCASSFPRGRGGNTEAFFGQGTRLTVV.

The rearrangement joins TRBV30 to TRBJ1-3, with 9 bases lining up with TRBD1. This CDR3 is 17 amino acids long. Germline values: CDR1 GTSNPN, CDR2 SVGIG (reference sequence). V dropped 3 bases and J dropped 0; count of bases not matched to a gene: 9. CDR3 protein: CAWSRDRVPSSGNTIYF. The CDR3 nucleotides read TGTGCCTGGAGCCGGGACAGGGTGCCCAGCTCTGGAAACACCATATATTTT.

A note on this clone: One end of the junction does not line up with germline, which may come from a read error. This chain uses TRBV7-7 with TRBJ2-1, with TRBD1 matching over 8 bases. From germline, CDR1 is SSHAT and CDR2 FNYEAQ (reference sequence). The CDR3 length is 15 residues. The CDR3 DNA is TGTGCTAGCAGCTCCGGGACAGGTTTTATCAATGAGCAGTTCTTC. It specifies CASSSGTGFINEQFF.

J is TRBJ2-5 and V is TRBV18, with TRBD2 identical over 7 bases. Trimming at V came to 6 bases and at J to 3 bases, leaving 4 bases not matched to a gene. This CDR3 is built from 13 residues. Germline CDR1 is KGHSH and CDR2 is LQKENI. DNA for the CDR3: TGTGCCAGCTCGCGGGGGTCCGAAGAGACCCAGTACTTC. This codes for CASSRGSEETQYF.

V is TRBV5-4 and J is TRBJ2-2; 12 bases map to TRBD2. Germline values: CDR1 SGHNT, CDR2 YYREEE (reference sequence). CDR3 length: 17 amino acids. J gave up 7 bases and V 4 bases, and 11 bases lay outside the gene matches. This CDR3 is CASSPTSGGLRNGELFF. CDR3 bases: TGTGCCAGCAGCCCGACTAGCGGGGGCCTCAGGAACGGGGAGCTGTTTTTT.

The rearrangement joins TRBV5-1 to TRBJ2-7, with 12 bases aligning to TRBD1. This CDR3 comprises 16 residues. V lost 0 bases and J lost 6; bases outside the gene matches: 7. Germline V gene sequence: CDR1 SGHRS, CDR2 YFSETQ. CDR3 region: CASSLALGQGAGEQYF. For the CDR3, the DNA is TGCGCCAGCAGCTTGGCGCTGGGACAGGGGGCGGGCGAGCAGTACTTC. The full variable domain, its missing parts supplied by reference TRBV5-1 and TRBJ2-7, is KAGVTQTPRYLIKTRGQQVTLSCSPISGHRSVSWYQQTPGQGLQFLFEYFSETQRNKGNFPGRFSGRQFSNSRSEMNVSTLELGDSALYLCASSLALGQGAGEQYFGPGTRLTVT.

The V and J genes are TRBV19 and TRBJ2-7; the match to TRBD2 covers 8 bases. Trimming at V came to 4 bases and at J to 3 bases, leaving 11 bases not matched to a gene. The CDR3 has 16 amino acids. CDR1 and CDR2 from the germline V gene are LNHDA and SQIVND (reference sequence). CDR3 in amino acids: CASSNRGGKLGYEQYF. The CDR3 DNA reads TGTGCCAGTAGTAACCGCGGGGGGAAGTTAGGCTACGAGCAGTACTTC.

As regards this clone: The sample contains more than one DNA sequence encoding this CDR3. The rearrangement joins TRBV20-1 to TRBJ1-2; D might be TRBD1 (6 bases). The CDR3 has 11 amino acids. Germline CDR1 reads DFQATT; CDR2 reads SNEGSKA (reference sequence). Trimming stripped 6 bases from V and 2 bases from J, with 7 bases between. The CDR3 here is CSATGNYGYTF. CDR3 DNA sequence: TGCAGTGCCACAGGGAACTATGGCTACACCTTC.

This clone has a single count. This rearrangement joins TRBV2 to TRBJ1-5; no firm D call. Germline values: CDR1 SNHLY, CDR2 FYNNEI. The CDR3 consists of 12 residues. Trimming left V 4 bases short and J 9 bases short, with 10 bases between. The CDR3 spells CASSAGQRPQHF. In nucleotides, the CDR3 is TGTGCCAGCAGTGCGGGTCAAAGGCCCCAGCATTTT.

This clone was seen once. The J gene is TRBJ1-2, the V gene TRBV14, with a possible D match to TRBD1 (6 bases). The germline V and J ends were trimmed by 3 bases and 5 bases, with 25 bases remaining between them. Germline V lookup: CDR1 SGHDN, CDR2 FVKESK. The CDR3 runs to 18 residues. CDR3 loop: CASSQYPKGVLPLYGYTF. The CDR3 DNA reads as TGTGCCAGCAGCCAGTACCCGAAGGGGGTCTTACCTTTATATGGCTACACCTTC. Based on the CDR3 plus reference TRBV14 and TRBJ1-2, the full variable domain is EAGVTQFPSHSVIEKGQTVTLRCDPISGHDNLYWYRRVMGKEIKFLLHFVKESKQDESGMPNNRFLAERTGGTYSTLKVQPAELEDSGVYFCASSQYPKGVLPLYGYTFGSGTRLTVV.

This clone was counted a single time. The CDR3 DNA sequence: TGTGCCACCACGGGACAGGGGGCAGGGGATGAGCAGTTCTTC. This encodes CATTGQGAGDEQFF. The rearrangement links TRBV10-3 to TRBJ2-1; 12 bases align to TRBD1. This CDR3 comprises 14 residues. Germline V gene lookup returns CDR1 ENHRY and CDR2 SYGVKD. After removal of 10 bases from V and 8 bases from J, the junction contained 9 bases not matched to a gene.

The chain couples TRBV2 to TRBJ1-2; D not certain. Trimming removed 8 bases at V and 2 bases at J, with 15 bases between. Germline CDR1 is SNHLY and CDR2 is FYNNEI. The CDR3 consists of 14 residues. The CDR3 loop reads CASGKLDTNYGYTF. The CDR3 nucleotides read TGTGCCAGCGGAAAGCTTGACACCAACTATGGCTACACCTTC.

The V and J genes are TRBV10-3 and TRBJ1-4; 9 bases agree with TRBD1. The germline CDR1 and CDR2 sequences are ENHRY and SYGVKD. The CDR3 contains 14 residues. With V trimmed by 2 bases and J by 7 bases, 2 bases remained unmatched. The CDR3 is CAISEDRGIEKLFF. The CDR3 DNA sequence: TGTGCCATCAGTGAGGACAGGGGGATTGAAAAACTGTTTTTT.

The chain links TRBV29-1 to TRBJ2-1; 11 positions agree with TRBD1. Germline values: CDR1 SQVTM, CDR2 ANQGSEA. The CDR3 totals 14 residues. V shed 4 bases and J 9 bases; nucleotides not matched to a gene: 8. The CDR3: CSVAPGQGVSEQFF. CDR3 bases: TGCAGCGTTGCTCCGGGACAGGGGGTCAGTGAGCAGTTCTTC.

The chain combines TRBV2 with TRBJ1-2; 9 nucleotides agree with TRBD1. Germline trimming cut 7 bases from V and 7 bases from J; bases unmatched to any gene: 7. The CDR3 runs 13 residues. The germline CDR1 and CDR2 sequences are SNHLY and FYNNEI. The CDR3 protein is CASITRDRVGYTF. CDR3 sequence (DNA): TGTGCCAGCATCACCCGGGACAGGGTTGGCTACACCTTC.

This chain links TRBV4-2 with TRBJ2-1; 16 nucleotides line up with TRBD2. This CDR3 is 20 amino acids long. In germline, CDR1 is LGHNA, CDR2 YNFKEQ. V gave up 0 bases and J gave up 2 bases; unmatched junction bases: 7. Written as DNA, the CDR3 is TGTGCCAGCAGCCAAGATAGGGGACTAGCGGGGGGGAGCCCCTACAATGAGCAGTTCTTC. This sequence encodes CASSQDRGLAGGSPYNEQFF.

This chain connects TRBV2 to TRBJ2-3; 7 bases are shared with TRBD1. In germline, CDR1 is SNHLY, CDR2 FYNNEI. The CDR3 length is 15 residues. Germline trimming cut 6 bases from V and 1 base from J; bases unmatched to any gene: 7. The CDR3 reads CASSPDRVGTDTQYF. DNA for the CDR3: TGTGCCAGCAGCCCAGACAGGGTGGGCACAGATACGCAGTATTTT.

The chain links TRBV7-2 to TRBJ2-3, with D perhaps matching TRBD2 (6 bases). V was shortened by 6 bases and J by 6 bases, with 16 bases between the two germline ends. Germline V gene lookup returns CDR1 SGHTA and CDR2 FQGNSA. The CDR3 runs to 14 residues. The CDR3 sequence is CASSNTGVRDTQYF. CDR3 DNA: TGTGCCAGCAGTAATACGGGGGTTAGGGATACGCAGTATTTT.

The chain carries TRBV19 and TRBJ2-1, with D possibly being TRBD2 (5 bases). Trimming cost V 6 bases and J 7 bases, with 16 bases left between them. The germline V gene has CDR1 LNHDA and CDR2 SQIVND (reference sequence). This CDR3 is built from 14 residues. Written as DNA, the CDR3 is TGTGCCAGTAGAGGACTCTCTGCAAGAAATGAGCAGTTCTTC. It translates to CASRGLSARNEQFF.

The rearrangement uses TRBV6-5 and TRBJ1-2; 9 nucleotides agree with TRBD1. The V segment lost 6 bases and the J segment 8 bases; nucleotides outside the gene matches: 7. Per germline, CDR1 MNHEY and CDR2 SVGAGI. CDR3 size: 13 residues. This CDR3 is CASSRGQGAGYTF. The DNA for the CDR3 is TGTGCCAGCAGCCGGGGACAGGGAGCCGGCTACACCTTC.

This clone was recorded once. This sequence joins TRBV30 and TRBJ2-2, with 8 positions matching TRBD2. Germline V CDR1 and CDR2: GTSNPN, SVGIG (reference sequence). The V segment lost 1 base and the J segment 0 bases; nucleotides outside the gene matches: 1. The length of the CDR3 is 15 residues. CDR3 bases: TGTGCCTGGAGTGCCGGGGGGGCGAACACCGGGGAGCTGTTTTTT. As protein: CAWSAGGANTGELFF.